This T cell receptor (beta chain) is drawn from a study of shared clonotypes between healthy human individuals. Sequencing used immunoSEQ multiplex PCR; TCRdb keeps in-frame clones, though not all of them. The repertoire includes around 700,000 clones, about two thirds of them detected once, and roughly 1.8% sits in the top ten. CD4+ cell separation produced CD45RA+ naive and CD45RA-negative memory subsets. Germline V gene data show CDR1 as SGHKS and CDR2 as YYEKEE (reference sequence). This CDR3 is 14 amino acids long. The germline V and J ends were trimmed by 4 bases and 6 bases, with 16 bases remaining between them.

The gene calls are TRBV5-5 and TRBJ2-5; perhaps TRBD1 as D (6 bases). This sequence originates from a woman aged 25 to 39 in good health. Sequencing was carried out using memory CD4+ T cells sorted from blood. Subset: CD45RA-negative fraction. The CDR3 loop reads CASSRPYRDKTQYF. Here the CDR3 DNA reads TGTGCCAGCAGCCGCCCGTACAGGGATAAGACCCAGTACTTC.